This TCR beta chain is drawn from a study of Graves' ophthalmopathy and Graves' hyperthyroidism. Excluded were patients with other autoimmune diseases, uncontrolled infections, pregnancy or lactation. As the template, RNA transcripts were used to amplify TCR beta CDR3 regions. HTBI-primed RT-PCR formed the first round, and a multiplex PCR formed the second. TCRdb reprocessed the multiplex PCR reads with MiXCR, giving one entry per CDR3 protein. The sample includes roughly 160,000 distinct CDR3 sequences, approximately 40% of them seen just once. Trimming removed 4 bases from V and 2 bases from J, with 8 bases in between. In germline, CDR1 is SGHTA, CDR2 FQGNSA. This CDR3 has 13 amino acids.

This receptor was taken from a woman aged 35 to 49 with Graves' ophthalmopathy. The sample consisted of peripheral blood. This rearrangement joins TRBV7-2 to TRBJ2-5; the D gene is possibly TRBD1 (5 bases). The CDR3 here is CASSYQGQETQYF. The CDR3 DNA is TGTGCCAGCAGCTATCAGGGACAAGAGACCCAGTACTTC.